This T cell receptor beta chain was documented in a study of cytomegalovirus exposure and HLA in healthy donors. The wider study: Caucasian-associated ancestry cluster membership applied to about four fifths of 398 genotyped donors. Study observations and caveats: The study flagged approximately 180 TCR beta chains as cytomegalovirus-associated. Researchers reported that a few CMV-associated chains were confirmed in vitro as CMV antigen-specific.

Donors in the study were healthy people who gave bone marrow. 13 Jbeta primers and 60 Vbeta primers were used for the PCR. Repertoires were generated with immunoSEQ multiplex PCR, while TCRdb's copy carries only in-frame clones and drops some. Among 98,000 or so clones, roughly 80% were seen once, and the ten largest hold over 15%. As to this clone: Antigen specificity is unknown.

Germline loops: CDR1 SGDLS, CDR2 YYNGEE. This CDR3 is built from 17 residues. Germline trimming cut 5 bases from V and 1 base from J; bases unmatched to any gene: 12. The TCR was taken from a man between 60 and 75 years old in good health and CMV-seropositive. Sequences were obtained from PBMCs. The chain couples TRBV9 to TRBJ2-3, with 8 bases lining up with TRBD2. The CDR3 reads CASSSTLGGAGTDTQYF. For the CDR3, the DNA is TGTGCCAGCAGTTCTACACTCGGGGGGGCCGGCACAGATACGCAGTATTTT.